The clone carrying this T cell receptor beta chain has more than one count but fewer than ten. Its cognate antigen is unknown. This CDR3 comprises 15 residues. Germline V lookup: CDR1 SEHNR, CDR2 FQNEAQ (reference sequence). Trimming cost V 5 bases and J 4 bases; bases outside gene matches: 4. In TCRdb, the reads were re-called with MiXCR into one record per CDR3 protein. The sample has 800,000 to 950,000 distinct CDR3 sequences, about 30% seen once; the top ten hold roughly 12%. This entry is derived from a study of T cell repertoires in cytomegalovirus infection. Study summary: CMV epitopes that were recently identified and HLA-C-restricted were used alongside well-studied HLA-B-restricted ones. Matching HLA type and CMV infection were both indicated by public TCR beta signatures.

Study-level findings and limits: The cumulative frequency of public TCR beta families identified carriers of CMV plus the relevant HLA. CMV-specific TCR beta clonotypes restricted by HLA-C were the ones dominating the ex vivo response.

This chain joins TRBV7-9 and TRBJ2-1; the match to TRBD2 covers 11 bases. Sequenced material: cultured CD8+ T cells from PBMCs, taken from culture after CMV antigen stimulation. The sequence was obtained from a human donor in good health (CMV status not recorded). Some clones in this sample may be carry-over from other donors' samples. As DNA, the CDR3 is TGTGCCAGCAGCGGGGGACTAGCGGTATACAATGAGCAGTTCTTC. It encodes CASSGGLAVYNEQFF.